This T cell receptor beta chain derives from a study of a mutant IDH1 vaccine in newly diagnosed glioma. Across the whole study: Vaccines were first given 4-6 weeks after radiotherapy alone, or with temozolomide cycles.

TCRdb's copy holds only in-frame clones and misses some; the assay was immunoSEQ multiplex PCR. The table has some 60,000 clones, roughly four fifths seen once. The length of the CDR3 is 14 residues. The V and J ends lost 3 bases and 7 bases respectively, with 10 bases between them. Germline V gene data show CDR1 as SGHDN and CDR2 as FVKESK. To note about this clone: Its antigen is still unknown.

The time point denotes: week 47, end of study. Every single dose of the vaccine, 300 ug of mutant IDH1 20-mer peptide, came with topical imiquimod. Sample: PBMCs, taken from a glioma patient whose treatment included an IDH1 peptide vaccine. This chain links TRBV14 with TRBJ1-6, with D tentatively TRBD1 (5 bases). This sequence originates from a woman between 45 and 60 years old with glioma. In DNA form, the CDR3 reads TGTGCCAGCAGCCAGGGACTTTGGAATTCACCCCTCCACTTT. Protein product: CASSQGLWNSPLHF.